This entry lists 32 T cell receptor beta chains sequenced from one sample in a study of blood T cell repertoires in COVID-19. The assay was immunoSEQ multiplex PCR, and TCRdb's table has in-frame clones only and misses some. The sample yields about 150,000 clones, 80% to 85% seen once. Sequencing used peripheral blood. The source of these receptors is a human donor in a cohort sampled during active COVID-19.

J is TRBJ2-5 and V is TRBV20-1; 7 bases are a match to TRBD1. Trimming at V came to 3 bases and at J to 2 bases, leaving 12 bases not matched to a gene. The CDR3 runs 16 residues. Germline values: CDR1 DFQATT, CDR2 SNEGSKA (reference sequence). In nucleotides, the CDR3 is TGCAGTGCTAGTGATTTGGGCAGGGGGTTTCAAGAGACCCAGTACTTC. It yields the protein CSASDLGRGFQETQYF.

The chain carries TRBV5-6 and TRBJ1-2; possible D gene TRBD1, 5 bases. Trimming removed 2 bases from V and 4 bases from J, with 12 bases in between. This CDR3 spans 14 amino acids. Germline lookup yields CDR1 SGHDT and CDR2 YYEEEE. CDR3 loop: CASSFGQGGYGYTF. As DNA, the CDR3 is TGTGCCAGCAGCTTTGGGCAGGGAGGCTATGGCTACACCTTC.

CDR3 sequence (DNA): TGTGCCAGCAAGCTCGGGGGCTACAATGAGCAGTTCTTC. Translated, it gives CASKLGGYNEQFF. This chain connects TRBV6-5 to TRBJ2-1; maybe TRBD2 (6 bases). The V and J ends lost 7 bases and 3 bases respectively, with 10 bases between them. The CDR3 length is 13 residues. The germline V gene has CDR1 MNHEY and CDR2 SVGAGI.

V usage is TRBV19 and J usage is TRBJ1-5; no reliable D call. This CDR3 spans 14 amino acids. CDR1 is LNHDA, CDR2 SQIVND, per germline (reference sequence). V gave up 3 bases and J gave up 3 bases, with 9 bases separating them. DNA of the CDR3: TGTGCCAGTAGTATCGGGGAGAACAATCAGCCCCAGCATTTT. As protein: CASSIGENNQPQHF.

V usage is TRBV9 and J usage is TRBJ1-1; D remains unclear. The CDR3 covers 18 residues. V dropped 4 bases and J dropped 4 bases, with 26 bases sitting between them. Germline lookup yields CDR1 SGDLS and CDR2 YYNGEE. In DNA form, the CDR3 reads TGTGCCAGCAGCCCCCAGGTGAGGAGCTCCTCGGCGGGCACTGAAGCTTTCTTT. It yields the protein CASSPQVRSSSAGTEAFF.

This chain links TRBV11-3 with TRBJ2-7; TRBD1 aligns across 7 bases. With 3 bases clipped from V and 3 bases from J, the junction kept 8 bases outside the gene matches. Germline assignment: CDR1 SGHNT and CDR2 YENEEA. This CDR3 contains 15 residues. This chain's CDR3 is CASSFAGQGVYEQYF. CDR3 DNA: TGTGCCAGCAGCTTCGCTGGGCAGGGGGTCTACGAGCAGTACTTC.

The V call is TRBV19, the J call TRBJ2-3; maybe TRBD1 (6 bases). V lost 7 bases and J lost 0, with 14 bases in between. Germline lookup yields CDR1 LNHDA and CDR2 SQIVND (reference sequence). This CDR3 comprises 15 residues. CDR3 coding DNA: TGTGCCAGTATTAAGGACAGAGAAAGCACAGATACGCAGTATTTT. Protein: CASIKDRESTDTQYF.

The chain joins TRBV3-1 (or the pseudogene TRBV3-2) to TRBJ2-7, with 9 nucleotides matching TRBD2. CDR1 is LGHDT and CDR2 is YNNKEL in the germline V gene (reference sequence). With V trimmed by 3 bases and J by 6 bases, 3 bases remained unmatched. CDR3 size: 13 residues. The CDR3 loop reads CASSHHSGGEQYF. The CDR3 region has the DNA TGTGCCAGCAGCCACCATAGCGGGGGCGAGCAGTACTTC.

The chain joins TRBV19 to TRBJ2-3, with 12 bases matching TRBD1. The CDR3 totals 15 residues. Unmatched junction bases numbered 9, after V lost 7 bases and J lost 7 bases. CDR1 is LNHDA and CDR2 is SQIVND in the germline V gene (reference sequence). As DNA, the CDR3 is TGTGCCAGTACCCCTCCGGGACAGGGGGCAAATACGCAGTATTTT. Protein: CASTPPGQGANTQYF.

V gene TRBV4-1 combines with J gene TRBJ1-2; 9 bases line up with TRBD1. CDR3 length: 15 amino acids. J lost 0 bases, V lost 4 bases, and 3 bases had no gene match. CDR1 and CDR2 (germline): MGHRA, YSYEKL. CDR3 nucleotides: TGCGCCAGCAGCCCTCGGGACAGGGCTAACTATGGCTACACCTTC. It encodes CASSPRDRANYGYTF.

The chain employs TRBV7-2 and TRBJ1-2; TRBD1 aligns across 10 bases. The CDR3 spans 15 residues. V trimming: 6 bases; J trimming: 4 bases; junction bases outside the gene matches: 8. Germline CDR1 SGHTA, CDR2 FQGNSA. CDR3 sequence: CASRIPGQGSYGYTF. The DNA of the CDR3 is TGTGCCAGCAGAATCCCGGGACAGGGGTCCTATGGCTACACCTTC.

The V gene is TRBV6-2 or TRBV6-3, the J gene TRBJ1-6, with TRBD1 identical over 8 bases. Looked up from germline, CDR1 is MNHEY and CDR2 is SVGEGT. V lost 2 bases, J lost 6 bases, and 0 bases stayed unmatched. The CDR3 consists of 14 residues. In DNA form, the CDR3 reads TGTGCCAGCAGTTACGACAGGGGTAATTCACCCCTCCACTTT. Protein: CASSYDRGNSPLHF.

V is TRBV11-3 and J is TRBJ2-2; D perhaps matches TRBD2 (5 bases). Germline-derived CDR1 and CDR2 are SGHNT and YENEEA. V was cut by 3 bases and J by 7 bases, with 6 bases left in between. The CDR3 totals 12 residues. The CDR3 here is CASSLEDGELFF. Written as DNA, the CDR3 is TGTGCCAGCAGCTTGGAGGACGGGGAGCTGTTTTTT. Based on the CDR3 plus reference TRBV11-3 and TRBJ2-2, the full variable domain is EAGVVQSPRYKIIEKKQPVAFWCNPISGHNTLYWYLQNLGQGPELLIRYENEEAVDDSQLPKDRFSAERLKGVDSTLKIQPAELGDSAVYLCASSLEDGELFFGEGSRLTVL.

This chain joins TRBV18 and TRBJ1-1; possible D gene TRBD1, 5 bases. The V gene's germline CDR1 is KGHSH and CDR2 LQKENI. Trimming stripped 6 bases from V and 0 bases from J, with 14 bases between. This CDR3 is built from 15 residues. The CDR3: CASSRTSAMNTEAFF. The CDR3 DNA reads TGTGCCAGCTCTCGGACATCTGCCATGAACACTGAAGCTTTCTTT.

The chain links TRBV18 to TRBJ1-2; no firm D call. This CDR3 has 12 amino acids. V dropped 2 bases and J dropped 8 bases, with 9 bases sitting between them. Germline V lookup: CDR1 KGHSH, CDR2 LQKENI. CDR3 DNA: TGTGCCAGCTCACCAGTTACGGAGGGCTACACCTTC. Protein sequence: CASSPVTEGYTF.

The chain carries TRBV7-2 and TRBJ2-2; D perhaps matches TRBD1 (6 bases). V was cut by 6 bases and J by 2 bases, with 13 bases left in between. Germline V CDR1 and CDR2: SGHTA, FQGNSA. CDR3 length: 15 residues. The CDR3 region has the DNA TGTGCCAGCAGGCATGCCGGGACAAACACCGGGGAGCTGTTTTTT. Its translation is CASRHAGTNTGELFF.

This sequence joins TRBV10-1 and TRBJ1-1; TRBD1 is a possible D gene (6 bases). CDR1 is WNHNN and CDR2 is SYGVQD in the germline V gene (reference sequence). V gave up 7 bases and J gave up 1 base, with 13 bases separating them. The CDR3 covers 14 residues. The CDR3: CASNSGHGNTEAFF. The CDR3 bases are TGCGCCAGCAACTCGGGACATGGGAACACTGAAGCTTTCTTT.

This chain uses TRBV18 with TRBJ1-4; 11 positions agree with TRBD1. CDR1 is KGHSH, CDR2 LQKENI, per germline. The J segment lost 2 bases and the V segment lost 4 bases, leaving 6 bases of the junction unmatched. The CDR3 is 17 amino acids. CDR3 coding DNA: TGTGCCAGCTCACGTCGGACAGGGGGCAATACTAATGAAAAACTGTTTTTT. Amino acids: CASSRRTGGNTNEKLFF.

The chain couples TRBV19 to TRBJ1-2; 8 bases match TRBD1. CDR3 length equals 15 residues. V shed 3 bases and J 3 bases; nucleotides not matched to a gene: 6. CDR1 is LNHDA, CDR2 SQIVND, per germline (reference sequence). The CDR3 DNA reads as TGTGCCAGTAGTATCCCAGGGGGCTTGGACTATGGCTACACCTTC. It encodes CASSIPGGLDYGYTF.

The rearrangement links TRBV6-2 or TRBV6-3 to TRBJ2-7; the D gene is possibly TRBD1 (6 bases). The V end was cut by 5 bases, the J end by 2 bases, with 19 bases between. CDR1 is MNHEY and CDR2 is SVGEGT in the germline V gene. This CDR3 is built from 16 residues. The DNA of the CDR3 is TGTGCCAGCAGTCCGGCGAGGAACAGGGAACCCTACGAGCAGTACTTC. This gives the protein CASSPARNREPYEQYF.

The CDR3 sequence is CAISESKGQGTGELFF. The CDR3 bases are TGTGCCATCAGTGAGTCGAAGGGACAGGGGACCGGGGAGCTGTTTTTT. The rearrangement joins TRBV10-3 to TRBJ2-2; 10 bases are a match to TRBD1. Germline CDR1 is ENHRY and CDR2 is SYGVKD. The CDR3 consists of 16 residues. The trim removed 0 bases at V and 5 bases at J, leaving 3 bases unmatched.

The rearrangement uses TRBV6-5 and TRBJ1-1; TRBD1 is a possible D gene (5 bases). Germline CDR1 reads MNHEY; CDR2 reads SVGAGI. Between the trimmed V and J ends, which lost 5 bases and 3 bases, there was a span of 10 bases. CDR3 length: 13 residues. CDR3 coding DNA: TGTGCCAGCAGTCGGGGGTACGACACTGAAGCTTTCTTT. This codes for CASSRGYDTEAFF.

The chain is built from TRBV19 and TRBJ2-7, with unresolved D. This CDR3 spans 14 amino acids. The germline gives CDR1 LNHDA, CDR2 SQIVND (reference sequence). V shed 4 bases and J shed 0 bases, with 10 bases lying between them. The CDR3 region is CASSTIRSSYEQYF. The CDR3 DNA reads as TGTGCCAGTAGTACTATTCGGTCCTCCTACGAGCAGTACTTC.

The chain recombines TRBV3-1 (or the pseudogene TRBV3-2) with TRBJ2-3; no definite D call. V lost 1 base to trimming and J lost 4 bases, with 6 bases between them. Per the germline V gene, CDR1 is LGHDT and CDR2 is YNNKEL (reference sequence). The CDR3 has 13 amino acids. The CDR3 bases are TGTGCCAGCAGCCAAGTTGCGGCAGATACGCAGTATTTT. It specifies CASSQVAADTQYF.

The chain has TRBV7-8 and TRBJ2-5; possibly TRBD2 for D (6 bases). CDR1 and CDR2 from the germline V gene are SGHVS and FQNEAQ. The CDR3 spans 14 residues. Trimming cost V 8 bases and J 5 bases, with 18 bases left between them. The CDR3 sequence: CASGASATPETQYF. CDR3 sequence (DNA): TGTGCCAGCGGTGCTAGCGCTACCCCCGAGACCCAGTACTTC.

The chain joins TRBV29-1 to TRBJ1-2; 11 nucleotides agree with TRBD1. In germline, CDR1 is SQVTM, CDR2 ANQGSEA. V gave up 4 bases and J gave up 3 bases; unmatched junction bases: 4. This CDR3 spans 14 amino acids. In nucleotides, the CDR3 is TGCAGCGTTGGGACAGGGGGCGTACACTATGGCTACACCTTC. Amino acids: CSVGTGGVHYGYTF.

The chain has TRBV10-3 and TRBJ2-3, with a tentative D call TRBD2 (7 bases). V was cut by 3 bases and J by 5 bases, with 9 bases left in between. The CDR3 spans 13 residues. The germline V gene encodes CDR1 ENHRY and CDR2 SYGVKD. CDR3 DNA sequence: TGTGCCATCAGTGACGGGGGGCTAGATACGCAGTATTTT. Translation: CAISDGGLDTQYF.

This sequence joins TRBV10-3 and TRBJ2-3; 8 bases map to TRBD2. The V gene's germline CDR1 is ENHRY and CDR2 SYGVKD. The junction had 3 bases not matched to a gene; V was cut back by 5 bases and J by 5 bases. The CDR3 has 13 residues. CDR3 nucleotide sequence: TGTGCCATCAGTAGCGGGGGAGTAGATACGCAGTATTTT. It is translated as CAISSGGVDTQYF.

V usage is TRBV18 and J usage is TRBJ1-1; no reliable D call. CDR1 KGHSH and CDR2 LQKENI come from the germline V gene. V lost 4 bases and J lost 1, with 13 bases in between. This CDR3 is 15 amino acids long. The CDR3 reads CASSRAPEGNTEAFF. The CDR3 bases are TGTGCCAGCTCACGGGCTCCCGAGGGGAACACTGAAGCTTTCTTT.

There are a few counts of this clone. This chain connects TRBV5-4 to TRBJ1-5, with D uncertain. CDR1 and CDR2 from the germline V gene are SGHNT and YYREEE (reference sequence). This CDR3 has 13 amino acids. The V gene lost 0 bases and the J gene lost 4 bases, with 5 bases spanning the gap. CDR3 nucleotides: TGTGCCAGCAGCTTGGACGGGAATCAGCCCCAGCATTTT. It is translated as CASSLDGNQPQHF.

The chain uses TRBV4-1 and TRBJ1-5; maybe TRBD1 (5 bases). Germline V CDR1 and CDR2: MGHRA, YSYEKL. V was clipped by 3 bases and J by 1 base, with 16 bases between them. The CDR3 length is 17 residues. This CDR3 is CASSHILRGSSNQPQHF. CDR3 nucleotide sequence: TGCGCCAGCAGCCACATTTTAAGGGGCTCGAGCAATCAGCCCCAGCATTTT.

The J gene is TRBJ2-7, the V gene TRBV10-3; no clear D gene. Germline V gene data show CDR1 as ENHRY and CDR2 as SYGVKD. This CDR3 is 11 amino acids long. Trimming stripped 5 bases from V and 4 bases from J, with 6 bases between. The CDR3 DNA follows: TGTGCCATCAGTCCCCGTTACGAGCAGTACTTC. Amino acids: CAISPRYEQYF.